This is a list of T cell receptor beta chains from one sample in a study of CD8 T cells in Susac syndrome. TCRdb re-derived calls from the immunoSEQ multiplex PCR reads in MiXCR, one entry per CDR3 protein. The sample has a few hundred thousand distinct CDR3 sequences; roughly 96% are singletons. What was sequenced was CD4+ T cells from PBMCs. The receptors shown here come from a human donor with multiple sclerosis. Both conserved end residues are trimmed from each CDR3. Clone size, where shown, is once, few, many, or a class for clones that have expanded.

11 | NA | TRBJ2-7 | TRBV29-1 | SGWTLGSYEQY
13 | NA | TRBJ2-5 | TRBV2 | ASVWASVLPETQY
8 | NA | TRBJ1-2 | TRBV29-1 | SVYEDGYT
14 | NA | TRBJ1-5 | TRBV4-1 | ASSPPTGTNNQPQH
14 | once | TRBJ1-2 | TRBV7-2 | ASSPSIDRGNYGYT
9 | NA | TRBJ1-2 | TRBV20-1 | SAIGVTGYT
11 | NA | TRBJ2-7 | TRBV27 | ASSLERGFEQY
13 | once | TRBJ1-1 | TRBV18 | ASSPNQGQYTEAF
12 | NA | TRBJ1-3 | TRBV3-1 | ASSQEAKRNTIY
14 | NA | TRBJ2-7 | TRBV6-5 | ASSYRLAGGLYEQY
10 | NA | TRBJ2-3 | TRBV12-3/TRBV12-4 | ASSSITDTQY
15 | NA | TRBJ1-2 | TRBV15 | ATSRDRTARSNYGYT
8 | few | TRBJ1-1 | TRBV29-1 | SVVGREAF
13 | once | TRBJ2-3 | TRBV6-2/TRBV6-3 | ASSHLGLAVDTQY
11 | NA | TRBJ1-5 | TRBV6-5 | ASRRGGNQPQH
15 | NA | TRBJ2-1 | TRBV20-1 | SARPIGGTSSYNEQF
15 | NA | TRBJ2-6 | TRBV21-1 | ASSKVWTASGANVLT
11 | NA | TRBJ2-5 | TRBV12-3/TRBV12-4 | ASSFWVEETQY